The 13 T cell receptor beta chains below come from one sample, sequenced in a study of CD8+ T cells in alopecia areata (dated by TCRdb to the late 2010s). Receptor amplification or capture employed the immunoSEQ multiplex PCR assay. RNA was extracted from all samples and reverse transcribed into cDNA as template for TCR sequencing. The table comes from immuneACCESS by way of TCRdb, which keeps in-frame sequences with V and J called. Part of the clones is missing from these tables; in studies checked, under half for an unresolved V gene and the rest for unknown reasons. The sample table holds around 70,000 clones, of which 29% were seen once. The ten most abundant clones make up about 15% of the sample. The sample's time point, from its label and the paper: 4 weeks on oral tofacitinib. The treatment or condition label of this sample denotes: oral pan-JAK inhibitor, 5-10 mg twice daily. The sequencing here drew on CD8+ T cells sorted from blood, taken at week 4, from a patient treated with tofacitinib. The receptors come from a human donor with alopecia areata.

In this sample, this clone turned up many times. V gene TRBV7-8 combines with J gene TRBJ1-1; TRBD1 matches at 7 bases. Germline V gene data show CDR1 as SGHVS and CDR2 as FQNEAQ. Trimming removed 2 bases from V and 5 bases from J; junction bases left unmatched: 8. The CDR3 totals 15 residues. CDR3 sequence (DNA): TGTGCCAGCAGCTTATTGGAGGGGGCGCTGACTGAAGCTTTCTTT. As protein: CASSLLEGALTEAFF.

This clone was observed at least ten times. Other nucleotide sequences in the sample specify the same CDR3. This chain links TRBV7-9 with TRBJ2-7; 7 nucleotides line up with TRBD1. Per the germline V gene, CDR1 is SEHNR and CDR2 is FQNEAQ (reference sequence). The J segment lost 7 bases and the V segment lost 5 bases, leaving 5 bases of the junction unmatched. The CDR3 loop spans 12 amino acids. The chain's CDR3 is CASSPGTVEQYF. DNA for the CDR3: TGTGCCAGCAGCCCGGGGACAGTAGAGCAGTACTTC.

V usage is TRBV30 and J usage is TRBJ2-7; TRBD1 agrees at 9 bases. This CDR3 contains 13 residues. The trim removed 5 bases at V and 6 bases at J, leaving 8 bases unmatched. Germline V gene lookup returns CDR1 GTSNPN and CDR2 SVGIG (reference sequence). The CDR3 is CAWSGTGWAEQYF. The CDR3 coding sequence is TGTGCCTGGTCCGGGACAGGGTGGGCCGAGCAGTACTTC.

The chain couples TRBV29-1 to TRBJ1-2; D is possibly TRBD1 (6 bases). V lost 7 bases and J lost 3, with 18 bases in between. Per germline, CDR1 SQVTM and CDR2 ANQGSEA. The CDR3 covers 14 residues. The CDR3 DNA is TGCAGCGGTCTCCTAGGGGGACGGCACTATGGCTACACCTTC. Protein sequence: CSGLLGGRHYGYTF.

V gene TRBV15 combines with J gene TRBJ1-5; the D is unclear. In germline, CDR1 is LNHNV, CDR2 YYDKDF (reference sequence). The V gene lost 3 bases and the J gene lost 0 bases, with 6 bases spanning the gap. The CDR3 runs 14 residues. CDR3: CATSSQSSNQPQHF. CDR3 nucleotides: TGTGCCACCAGCAGCCAGAGTAGCAATCAGCCCCAGCATTTT.

This rearrangement joins TRBV4-1 to TRBJ1-4; no definite D call. CDR1 is MGHRA and CDR2 is YSYEKL in the germline V gene. This CDR3 is built from 13 residues. Trimming shortened V by 4 bases and J by 5 bases, and 8 bases separated the two germline ends. The CDR3: CASSPTENEKLFF. DNA for the CDR3: TGCGCCAGCAGCCCGACTGAGAATGAAAAACTGTTTTTT.

This clone was detected a few times. Other DNA sequences in the same sample also yield this CDR3. This chain links TRBV20-1 with TRBJ1-1; no reliable D call. Germline lookup yields CDR1 DFQATT and CDR2 SNEGSKA (reference sequence). The ends were cut back, 7 bases at V and 0 bases at J, with 6 bases in the middle. The CDR3 is made up of 11 amino acids. CDR3 loop: CSGEVNTEAFF. CDR3 sequence (DNA): TGCAGTGGAGAGGTGAACACTGAAGCTTTCTTT.

The J gene is TRBJ2-2, the V gene TRBV29-1, with 9 bases identical to TRBD2. CDR3 length: 14 residues. Germline values: CDR1 SQVTM, CDR2 ANQGSEA. V was clipped by 4 bases and J by 3 bases; unmatched bases: 3. The CDR3, as DNA: TGCAGCGTTGTAGCGGGAGATGACACCGGGGAGCTGTTTTTT. Translating gives CSVVAGDDTGELFF.

This clone was recorded a few times. The chain joins TRBV7-9 to TRBJ2-4; 10 nucleotides line up with TRBD2. The junction had 7 bases not matched to a gene; V was cut back by 3 bases and J by 2 bases. Germline assignment: CDR1 SEHNR and CDR2 FQNEAQ (reference sequence). CDR3 length equals 17 residues. CDR3 region: CASSFPPSGGTKNIQYF. CDR3 sequence (DNA): TGTGCCAGCAGCTTTCCTCCTAGCGGGGGAACCAAAAACATTCAGTACTTC.

The V gene is TRBV11-2, the J gene TRBJ2-7, with D possibly matching TRBD1 (5 bases). Deletions cut 2 bases from V and 3 bases from J, with 20 bases between. There are 17 residues in the CDR3. Germline V gene data show CDR1 as SGHAT and CDR2 as FQNNGV. This CDR3 reads CASSLSLGRGPIYEQYF. For the CDR3, the DNA is TGTGCCAGCAGCTTATCCTTGGGAAGGGGCCCCATCTACGAGCAGTACTTC. Complete variable domain (other parts from reference TRBV11-2 and TRBJ2-7): EAGVAQSPRYKIIEKRQSVAFWCNPISGHATLYWYQQILGQGPKLLIQFQNNGVVDDSQLPKDRFSAERLKGVDSTLKIQPAKLEDSAVYLCASSLSLGRGPIYEQYFGPGTRLTVT.

The CDR3 nucleotides read TGTGCCGGAGGGAGGGAGGCTTTCTTT. Amino acid sequence: CAGGREAFF. The chain has TRBV30 and TRBJ1-1; no definite D call. Germline CDR1 and CDR2: GTSNPN and SVGIG (reference sequence). Trimming stripped 8 bases from V and 11 bases from J, with 12 bases between. This CDR3 region has 9 residues.

This clone showed up just a few times. Germline and junction disagree at one end, which may indicate a read error. The V and J genes are TRBV4-1 and TRBJ2-4, with 11 bases identical to TRBD2. The germline V gene has CDR1 MGHRA and CDR2 YSYEKL. The CDR3 totals 14 residues. The CDR3 loop is CASSQTALAGGGHF. CDR3 DNA sequence: TGCGCCAGCAGCCAAACGGCCCTAGCGGGAGGTGGGCACTTC.

The V and J genes are TRBV27 and TRBJ2-6; D remains ambiguous. V lost 5 bases to trimming and J lost 4 bases, with 9 bases between them. The germline V gene has CDR1 MNHEY and CDR2 SMNVEV (reference sequence). The length of the CDR3 is 14 residues. CDR3 sequence (DNA): TGTGCCAGCAGTGGAGACCGCGGGGCCAACGTCCTGACTTTC. It is translated as CASSGDRGANVLTF.